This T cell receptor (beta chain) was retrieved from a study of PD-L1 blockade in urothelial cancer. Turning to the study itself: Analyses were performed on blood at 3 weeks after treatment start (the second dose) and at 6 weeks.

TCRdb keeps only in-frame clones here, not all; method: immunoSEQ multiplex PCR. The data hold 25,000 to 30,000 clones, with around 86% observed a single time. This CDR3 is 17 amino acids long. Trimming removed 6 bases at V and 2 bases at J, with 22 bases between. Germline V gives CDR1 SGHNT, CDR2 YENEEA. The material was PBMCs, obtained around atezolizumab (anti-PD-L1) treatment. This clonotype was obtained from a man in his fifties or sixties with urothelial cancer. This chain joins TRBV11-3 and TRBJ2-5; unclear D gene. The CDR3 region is CASSSGSTLSHQETQYF. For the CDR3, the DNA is TGTGCCAGCAGTTCGGGTTCGACGTTATCGCATCAAGAGACCCAGTACTTC.